The sequence of this T cell receptor beta chain was determined in a study of technical replicates of blood from a handful of donors. The V gene's germline CDR1 is MNHEY and CDR2 SMNVEV (reference sequence). The CDR3 totals 13 residues. Trimming removed 8 bases at V and 5 bases at J, with 13 bases between. Clones were read by immunoSEQ multiplex PCR, and TCRdb kept only the in-frame ones, dropping some. The sample carries tens of thousands of clones, 95% to 97% recorded once. The sequence came from a human donor in good health. The V gene is TRBV27, the J gene TRBJ1-5; a possible D gene is TRBD1 (5 bases). The sample was T cells isolated from PBMCs. CDR3 bases: TGTGCCAGCTCACCGTCGGGGGATCAGCCCCAGCATTTT. As protein: CASSPSGDQPQHF.